This TCR beta chain appears in the sequencing data of a study of shared clonotypes between healthy human individuals. Across several immunoSEQ plates, the genomic DNA of each subset was split evenly. As originally analysed: Filtering differed because ImmunoSEQ produced junction-only sequences that carried no quality scores. The data were produced by immunoSEQ multiplex PCR, yet TCRdb's version contains in-frame clones alone and is incomplete. Clone size and V and J calls were adopted from that table, with D and trimming inferred from the DNA. This repertoire shows 450,000 to 550,000 clones, approximately 79% found once; its top ten account for 13%. Those who donated, Caucasian adults without exception, all lived in Nashville, Tennessee. Genomic DNA for unsorted samples, which was extracted with the QIAamp DNA Blood Mini kit, came from some 84 million PBMCs. Specimen: PBMCs. This TCR was recovered from a woman aged 35 to 49 in good health. Some clones in this sample may be carry-over from other donors' samples.

The CDR3 protein is CASRRIGSGGTGELFF. The CDR3 DNA follows: TGCGCCAGCCGCCGGATAGGTTCGGGCGGGACCGGGGAGCTGTTTTTT. This chain uses TRBV4-1 with TRBJ2-2, with D maybe TRBD2 (5 bases). This CDR3 has 16 residues. CDR1 and CDR2 (germline): MGHRA, YSYEKL. Trimming took off 8 bases at V and 5 bases at J, with 21 bases between the two ends.